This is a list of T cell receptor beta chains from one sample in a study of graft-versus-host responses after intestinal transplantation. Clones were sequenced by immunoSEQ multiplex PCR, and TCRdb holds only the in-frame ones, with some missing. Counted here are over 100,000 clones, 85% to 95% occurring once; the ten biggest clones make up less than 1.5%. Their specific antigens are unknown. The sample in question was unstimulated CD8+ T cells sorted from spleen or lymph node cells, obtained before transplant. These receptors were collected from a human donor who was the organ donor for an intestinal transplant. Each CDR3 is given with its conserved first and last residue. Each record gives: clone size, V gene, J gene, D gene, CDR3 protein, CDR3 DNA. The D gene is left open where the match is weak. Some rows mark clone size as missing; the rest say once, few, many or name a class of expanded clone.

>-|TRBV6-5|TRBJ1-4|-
CASSYRFGGTNEKLFF
TGTGCCAGCAGTTACCGTTTCGGGGGGACTAATGAAAAACTGTTTTTT
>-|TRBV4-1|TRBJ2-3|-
CASSPVGADTQYF
TGCGCCAGCAGCCCGGTAGGAGCAGATACGCAGTATTTT
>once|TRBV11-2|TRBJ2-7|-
CASSLDLFGLTGQSYEQYF
TGTGCCAGCAGCTTAGACTTATTTGGTCTAACGGGGCAGTCCTACGAGCAGTACTTC
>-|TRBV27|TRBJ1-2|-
CASSFRGAGYGYTF
TGTGCCAGCAGTTTCAGGGGCGCCGGCTATGGCTACACCTTC
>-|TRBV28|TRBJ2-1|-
CASSSLFTEWEAYNEQFF
TGTGCCAGCAGTTCCCTGTTCACGGAGTGGGAGGCCTACAATGAGCAGTTCTTC
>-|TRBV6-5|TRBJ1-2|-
CASSEWKGRDGYTF
TGTGCCAGCAGTGAATGGAAGGGGAGGGATGGCTACACCTTC
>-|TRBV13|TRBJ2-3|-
CASSLKGPDTQYF
TGTGCCAGCAGCTTAAAGGGCCCAGATACGCAGTATTTT
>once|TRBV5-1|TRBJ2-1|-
CASSLGLSGYNEQFF
TGCGCCAGCAGCTTGGGTCTTAGCGGTTACAATGAGCAGTTCTTC
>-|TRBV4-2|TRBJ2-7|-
CASSQGGSYEQYF
TGTGCCAGCAGCCAAGGGGGGTCCTACGAGCAGTACTTC
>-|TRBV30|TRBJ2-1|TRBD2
CAWSVSGDYPYNEQFF
TGTGCCTGGAGTGTTTCTGGGGACTACCCCTACAATGAGCAGTTCTTC
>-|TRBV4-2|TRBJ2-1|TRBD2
CASSRPGLAEYNEQFF
TGTGCCAGCAGCCGCCCGGGACTAGCGGAATACAATGAGCAGTTCTTC
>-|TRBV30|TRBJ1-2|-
CAWSDPRGAANYGYTF
TGTGCCTGGAGTGATCCGAGGGGGGCAGCTAACTATGGCTACACTTTC
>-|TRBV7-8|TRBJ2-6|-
CASNWAWTASGANVLTF
TGTGCCAGCAACTGGGCCTGGACAGCCTCTGGGGCCAACGTCCTGACTTTC
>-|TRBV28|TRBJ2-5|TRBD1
CASSLWPGQGTGLETQYF
TGTGCCAGCAGTTTATGGCCGGGACAGGGTACGGGTCTGGAGACCCAGTACTTC
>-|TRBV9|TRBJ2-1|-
CASSVDFTNSEQFF
TGTGCCAGCAGCGTAGATTTTACGAACAGTGAGCAGTTCTTC
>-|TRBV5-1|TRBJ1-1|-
CASSSPPNTEAFF
TGCGCCAGCAGTAGTCCCCCGAACACTGAAGCTTTCTTT
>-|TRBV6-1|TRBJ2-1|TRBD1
CASTGTGANEQFF
TGTGCCAGCACCGGGACAGGGGCCAATGAGCAGTTCTTC
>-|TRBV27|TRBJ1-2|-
CASSLQGNYGYTF
TGTGCCAGCAGTTTGCAGGGTAACTATGGCTACACCTTC
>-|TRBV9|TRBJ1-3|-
CASSATGTSSGNTIYF
TGTGCCAGCAGCGCGACGGGGACCTCATCTGGAAACACCATATATTTT
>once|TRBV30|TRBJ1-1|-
CAWSVSGYGAFF
TGTGCCTGGAGTGTATCGGGGTACGGAGCTTTCTTT
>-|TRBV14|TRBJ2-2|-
CASSPQAVRYTGELFF
TGTGCCAGCAGCCCCCAGGCAGTTCGGTACACCGGGGAGCTGTTTTTT
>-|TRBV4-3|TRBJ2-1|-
CASSQGTVGNEQFF
TGCGCCAGCAGCCAAGGGACTGTCGGCAATGAGCAGTTCTTC
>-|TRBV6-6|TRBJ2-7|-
CASSTGAGRNEQYF
TGTGCCAGCAGTACAGGGGCGGGAAGAAACGAGCAGTACTTC
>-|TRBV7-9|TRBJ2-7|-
CASSVGLFSYEQYF
TGTGCCAGCAGCGTGGGGCTGTTCTCCTACGAGCAGTACTTC
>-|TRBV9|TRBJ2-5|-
CASSPRRLRETQYF
TGTGCCAGCAGCCCCCGGCGGTTGAGGGAGACCCAGTACTTC
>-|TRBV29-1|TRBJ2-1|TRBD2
CSVDFAGGPAYNEQFF
TGCAGCGTTGACTTCGCGGGAGGGCCAGCCTACAATGAGCAGTTCTTC
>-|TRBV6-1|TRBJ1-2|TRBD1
CASSDPTGNGYTF
TGTGCCAGCAGTGACCCGACAGGGAATGGCTACACCTTC
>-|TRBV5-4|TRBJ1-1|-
CASSLWGGGMNTEAFF
TGTGCCAGCAGCTTGTGGGGGGGTGGCATGAACACTGAAGCTTTCTTT
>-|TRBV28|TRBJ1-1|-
CASSFLSGVLNTEAFF
TGTGCCAGCAGTTTCCTTAGCGGGGTTTTGAACACTGAAGCTTTCTTT
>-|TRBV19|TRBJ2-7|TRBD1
CASSSWTGMYEQYF
TGTGCCAGTAGTTCCTGGACAGGGATGTACGAGCAGTACTTC
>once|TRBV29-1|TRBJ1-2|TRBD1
CSVFTGQLSNYGYTF
TGCAGCGTCTTTACGGGACAGCTATCTAACTATGGCTACACCTTC
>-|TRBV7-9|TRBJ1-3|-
CASSLGSIRSSGNTIYF
TGTGCCAGCAGCTTAGGGAGTATACGGAGCTCTGGAAACACCATATATTTT
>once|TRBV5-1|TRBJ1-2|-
CASSMDPRGPTNYGYTF
TGCGCCAGCAGCATGGACCCTCGGGGCCCCACTAACTATGGCTACACCTTC
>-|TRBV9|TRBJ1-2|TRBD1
CASSPTGTGAYGYTF
TGTGCCAGCAGCCCCACCGGGACAGGAGCCTATGGCTACACCTTC
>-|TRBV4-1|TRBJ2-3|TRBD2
CASTRLAGDTQYF
TGCGCCAGCACACGACTAGCGGGAGATACGCAGTATTTT
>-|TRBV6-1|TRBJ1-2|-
CASSEMGIGYTF
TGTGCCAGCAGTGAAATGGGTATAGGCTACACCTTC
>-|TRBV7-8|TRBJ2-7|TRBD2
CASSLGLASYEQYF
TGTGCCAGCAGCTTAGGACTAGCGAGTTACGAGCAGTACTTC
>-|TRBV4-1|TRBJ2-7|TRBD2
CASSQGLAGSYEQYF
TGCGCCAGCAGCCAAGGACTAGCGGGATCCTACGAGCAGTACTTC
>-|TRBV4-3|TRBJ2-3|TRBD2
CASSQDSGGADTQYF
TGCGCCAGCAGCCAAGATAGCGGGGGCGCAGATACGCAGTATTTT
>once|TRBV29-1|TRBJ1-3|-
CSVESWGSSGNTIYF
TGCAGCGTTGAAAGCTGGGGGAGCTCTGGAAACACCATATATTTT
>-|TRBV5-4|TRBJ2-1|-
CASKPGEYNEQFF
TGTGCCAGCAAACCAGGGGAATACAATGAGCAGTTCTTC
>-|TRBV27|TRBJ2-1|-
CASSLRDPLNEQFF
TGTGCCAGCAGTCTCCGGGACCCGCTCAATGAGCAGTTCTTC
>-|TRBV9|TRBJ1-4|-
CASSSGTSLATNEKLFF
TGTGCCAGCAGCTCCGGGACTTCACTTGCAACTAATGAAAAACTGTTTTTT
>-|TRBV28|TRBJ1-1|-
CASSWGARTEAFF
TGTGCCAGCAGTTGGGGGGCGCGGACTGAAGCTTTCTTT
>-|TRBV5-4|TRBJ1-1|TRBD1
CASSGGAGGREAFF
TGTGCCAGCAGCGGGGGTGCAGGGGGCAGAGAAGCTTTCTTT
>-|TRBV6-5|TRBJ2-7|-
CASSETGNYEQYF
TGTGCCAGCAGTGAGACCGGAAACTACGAGCAGTACTTC
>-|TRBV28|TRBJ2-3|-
CASSLGSSGADTQYF
TGTGCCAGCAGTTTGGGGTCAAGCGGCGCAGATACGCAGTATTTT
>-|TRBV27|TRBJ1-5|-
CASSFFSGNQPQHF
TGTGCCAGCAGTTTTTTTTCAGGGAATCAGCCCCAGCATTTT
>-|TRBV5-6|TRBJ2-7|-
CASSLIYNDYEQYF
TGTGCCAGCAGCTTGATCTACAACGACTACGAGCAGTACTTC
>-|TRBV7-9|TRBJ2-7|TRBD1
CASSPRDRGSYEQYF
TGTGCCAGCAGCCCCCGGGACAGGGGGTCGTACGAGCAGTACTTC
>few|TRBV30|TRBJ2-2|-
CAWGGTGELFF
TGTGCCTGGGGGGGGACCGGGGAGCTGTTTTTT
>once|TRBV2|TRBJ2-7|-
CASSDIGQWYEQYF
TGTGCCAGCAGTGATATCGGACAGTGGTACGAGCAGTACTTC
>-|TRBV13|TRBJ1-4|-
CASSLSPLDTEKLFF
TGTGCCAGCAGCTTATCTCCCCTAGACACAGAAAAACTGTTTTTT
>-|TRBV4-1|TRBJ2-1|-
CASSQVLGGFGNEQFF
TGCGCCAGCAGCCAAGTTTTAGGGGGTTTCGGCAATGAGCAGTTCTTC
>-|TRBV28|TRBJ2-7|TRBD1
CASRGTGTGYEQYF
TGTGCCAGCAGGGGGACCGGGACAGGGTACGAGCAGTACTTC
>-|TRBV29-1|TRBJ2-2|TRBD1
CSVEGSDRGVGELFF
TGCAGCGTTGAGGGAAGTGACAGGGGGGTCGGGGAGCTGTTTTTT
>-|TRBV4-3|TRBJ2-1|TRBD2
CASSQDPAPGTSVFF
TGCGCCAGCAGCCAAGATCCGGCTCCCGGGACTAGTGTGTTCTTC
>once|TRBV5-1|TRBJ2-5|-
CASSPSRETQYF
TGCGCCAGCAGCCCCTCGAGGGAGACCCAGTACTTC
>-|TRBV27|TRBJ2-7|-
CASSLRGLGSYEQYF
TGTGCCAGCAGTTTAAGAGGGTTGGGCTCCTACGAGCAGTACTTC
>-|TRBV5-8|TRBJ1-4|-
CASSFRSTNEKLFF
TGTGCCAGCAGCTTCCGATCAACTAATGAAAAACTGTTTTTT